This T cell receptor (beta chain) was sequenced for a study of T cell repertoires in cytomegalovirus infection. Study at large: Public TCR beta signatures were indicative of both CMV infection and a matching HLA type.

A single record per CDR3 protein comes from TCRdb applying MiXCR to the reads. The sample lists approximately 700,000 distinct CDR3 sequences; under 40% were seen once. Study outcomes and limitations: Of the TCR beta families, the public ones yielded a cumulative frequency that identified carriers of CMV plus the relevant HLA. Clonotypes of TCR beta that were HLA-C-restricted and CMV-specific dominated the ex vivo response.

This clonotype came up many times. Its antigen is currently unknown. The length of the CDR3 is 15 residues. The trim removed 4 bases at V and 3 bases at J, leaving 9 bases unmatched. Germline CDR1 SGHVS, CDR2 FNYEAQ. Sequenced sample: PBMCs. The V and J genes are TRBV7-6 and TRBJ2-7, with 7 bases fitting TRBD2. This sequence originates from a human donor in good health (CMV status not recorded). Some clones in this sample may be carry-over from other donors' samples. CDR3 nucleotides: TGTGCCAGCAGCTCCCTCCAGCGGGGCTTCTACGAGCAGTACTTC. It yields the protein CASSSLQRGFYEQYF.